This is a list of T cell receptor beta chains from one sample in a study of monozygotic twins with inflammatory bowel disease. For each CDR3 protein, TCRdb gives one entry from its re-call of the 5' RACE reads, without DNA. Reported are around 450,000 distinct CDR3 sequences; the ten largest clones contain roughly 2.2%. Sequencing was done on a sample of blood. These receptors originate from a human donor with ulcerative colitis or Crohn's disease, or a healthy co-twin of an affected twin (not recorded which). Each CDR3 is given with its conserved first and last residue. The order of the fields is J gene, V gene, CDR3 protein.

>TRBJ1-6|TRBV25-1
CASSDHGLNSPLHF
>TRBJ2-7|TRBV20-1
CSARDRGAPEQYF
>TRBJ2-7|TRBV25-1
CASSESRTRNYEQYF
>TRBJ2-3|TRBV7-2
CASSFRETDTQYF
>TRBJ2-1|TRBV20-1
CSARDSLAGPYNEQFF
>TRBJ2-1|TRBV7-6
CASSMGLAGAYNEQFF
>TRBJ2-2|TRBV10-3
CATAGGSNTGELFF
>TRBJ2-1|TRBV20-1
CSAPPQGGSYNEQFF
>TRBJ1-1|TRBV20-1
CSAASGGPSMNTEAFF
>TRBJ2-2|TRBV28
CASSFIGGTGELFF
>TRBJ1-1|TRBV7-9
CASSSWGEAFF
>TRBJ1-3|TRBV7-2
CASLGQGGNTIYF
>TRBJ2-3|TRBV3-1
CASSQGLADPDTQYF
>TRBJ1-2|TRBV29-1
CSVIQGTAARGYTF
>TRBJ1-4|TRBV2
CATEGALNEKLFF
>TRBJ1-3|TRBV6-5
CASSYSLSSGASGNTIYF